This TCR beta chain was captured by sequencing in a study of blood T cell repertoires in COVID-19. The overall study: The United States, Italy and Spain supplied acute and convalescent COVID-19 samples. T cells, B-cell-depleted T cells, or PBMCs supplied cDNA or gDNA.

CDR1 is SQVTM, CDR2 ANQGSEA, per germline. This CDR3 comprises 11 residues. Trimming shortened V by 6 bases and J by 2 bases, and 8 bases separated the two germline ends. Source study methods: The authors estimated nucleated cell counts from reference gene primer amplification. Repertoires were generated with immunoSEQ multiplex PCR, while TCRdb's copy carries only in-frame clones and drops some. The DNA was the basis for D and trimming; V, J and clone size are from that table. The table has 430,000 or so clones, 70% to 90% seen once. Enrolment of Seattle patients took place during active infection, and they were followed longitudinally.

V gene TRBV29-1 combines with J gene TRBJ2-7; D is unresolved. The source material was peripheral blood. The TCR sequence derives from a man between 18 and 35 years old with COVID-19, enrolled during active disease. The CDR3, as DNA: TGCAGCGTAGTTGGCCCCTACGAGCAGTACTTC. This gives the protein CSVVGPYEQYF.